Below, 26 T cell receptor beta chains from the same sample are listed, as sequenced in a study of breast tumors, draining lymph nodes, adjacent tissues. One entry per CDR3 protein results from TCRdb running MiXCR on the multiplex PCR reads. The sample lists over 150,000 distinct CDR3 sequences, around a third occurring once. The lymph nodes were axillary draining lymph nodes from breast cancer patients. The sequenced material came from axillary lymph node tissue. Receptors were obtained from a female donor with breast cancer. Some clones in this sample may be carry-over from other donors' samples.

Notes on this clonotype: A much bigger clone sits one base away, suggesting this may be a read error. The chain combines TRBV7-2 with TRBJ1-5, with TRBD1 as a possible D gene (6 bases). The germline V gene has CDR1 SGHTA and CDR2 FQGNSA. The length of the CDR3 is 16 residues. Here the CDR3 DNA reads TGTGCCTGCAGCTCGGGCCCTGGGGGCCCCAATCAGCCCCAGCATTTT. This sequence encodes CACSSGPGGPNQPQHF.

This clonotype was recorded many times. DNA for the CDR3: TGTGCCAGCAGTCCGGGGGGGATACGACAAGAGACCCAGTACTTC. This translates into CASSPGGIRQETQYF. The chain couples TRBV12-3 or TRBV12-4 to TRBJ2-5; TRBD2 matches 8 bases. J gave up 2 bases and V 5 bases, and 7 bases lay outside the gene matches. The CDR3 runs 15 residues.

Worth noting for this clonotype: This may stem from a read error, because a much larger clone lies one nucleotide away. V usage is TRBV6-4 and J usage is TRBJ2-3; D call uncertain. The CDR3 contains 15 residues. The germline V and J ends were trimmed by 5 bases and 1 base, with 13 bases remaining between them. Germline V lookup: CDR1 MRHNA, CDR2 SNTAGT. This chain's CDR3 is CASSHPALGTDTQYF. The CDR3 bases are TGTGCCAGCAGTCACCCTGCCCTGGGCACAGATACGCAGTATTTT.

The chain links TRBV20-1 to TRBJ1-1; D call uncertain. The germline V gene has CDR1 DFQATT and CDR2 SNEGSKA (reference sequence). The CDR3 extends over 15 amino acids. The V end lost 5 bases, the J end lost 3 bases, and 19 bases lay between the germline ends. Here the CDR3 DNA reads TGCAGTGCTTCCCCTCTTGGGTTTCTGGACACTGAAGCTTTCTTT. Amino acids: CSASPLGFLDTEAFF.

The chain uses TRBV20-1 and TRBJ2-5; 8 bases are shared with TRBD2. The CDR3 is 14 amino acids. Germline CDR1 and CDR2: DFQATT and SNEGSKA (reference sequence). With 7 bases clipped from V and 8 bases from J, the junction kept 15 bases outside the gene matches. The CDR3 DNA reads as TGCAGTGTCGTACCTCGACGGGGGGGAGACACCCAGTACTTC. Its translation: CSVVPRRGGDTQYF.

The chain is built from TRBV20-1 and TRBJ2-7; maybe TRBD2 (5 bases). Germline V gives CDR1 DFQATT, CDR2 SNEGSKA (reference sequence). The V and J ends lost 7 bases and 0 bases respectively, with 10 bases between them. This CDR3 is 12 amino acids long. The CDR3 loop is CSVGSPSYEQYF. CDR3 nucleotide sequence: TGCAGTGTTGGGAGCCCCTCCTACGAGCAGTACTTC.

This clonotype appeared many times. This chain joins TRBV11-1 and TRBJ2-6; 11 bases match TRBD2. The V segment lost 4 bases and the J segment 1 base; nucleotides outside the gene matches: 9. The germline CDR1 and CDR2 sequences are SGHAT and FQDESV (reference sequence). The CDR3 sequence is 19 residues long. CDR3 DNA sequence: TGTGCCAGCAGCTCCCCTCCCTTAGCGGGGGGGTCTGGGGCCAACGTCCTGACTTTC. Encoded protein: CASSSPPLAGGSGANVLTF.

In this sample, this clonotype turned up many times. A much larger clone is a single base away; this may be a read error. The chain joins TRBV6-6 to TRBJ2-3; D not certain. The length of the CDR3 is 17 residues. Germline V gene data show CDR1 as MNHNY and CDR2 as SVGAGI (reference sequence). V shed 5 bases and J shed 3 bases, with 21 bases lying between them. This CDR3 reads CASSHLYIPSETDTQYF. As DNA, the CDR3 is TGTGCCAGCAGTCACTTGTACATTCCAAGTGAGACAGATACGCAGTATTTT.

Details on this clonotype: A much bigger clone sits one base away, suggesting this may be a read error. The chain uses TRBV2 and TRBJ2-1, with 8 positions matching TRBD2. CDR3 length: 16 amino acids. Looked up from germline, CDR1 is SNHLY and CDR2 is FYNNEI. CDR3 nucleotides: TGTGCCAGCAGTGATCCCCGGGAGGGCCGAGGCAATGGGCAGTTCTTC. It encodes CASSDPREGRGNGQFF.

This clonotype was found many times. The CDR3 DNA reads as TGCAGTGCTAGCGGGAGGGCCGGGAATGAGCAGTTCTTC. As protein: CSASGRAGNEQFF. The gene calls are TRBV20-1 and TRBJ2-1; 8 bases map to TRBD2. The CDR3 is 13 amino acids. With V trimmed by 3 bases and J by 7 bases, 5 bases remained unmatched. Germline values: CDR1 DFQATT, CDR2 SNEGSKA (reference sequence).

This clonotype has at least ten counts. The rearrangement links TRBV13 to TRBJ1-2, with TRBD1 as a possible D gene (6 bases). Trimming removed 1 base at V and 4 bases at J, with 7 bases between. This CDR3 has 13 amino acids. Germline assignment: CDR1 PRHDT and CDR2 FYEKMQ (reference sequence). CDR3 DNA sequence: TGTGCCAGCAGCTTAGAACAGGGCTATGGCTACACCTTC. It encodes CASSLEQGYGYTF.

With regard to this clonotype: One end of the junction is discordant with germline, which a read error may explain. The chain couples TRBV9 to TRBJ2-2, with a possible D match to TRBD2 (5 bases). The germline CDR1 and CDR2 sequences are SGDLS and YYNGEE. The CDR3 length is 14 residues. CDR3 loop: CASSGMGAPGELFF. CDR3 coding DNA: TGCGCCAGCAGCGGTATGGGAGCCCCTGGGGAGCTGTTTTTT.

On this clonotype itself: This could be a read error, since a much larger clone is one nucleotide away. The chain recombines TRBV18 with TRBJ1-4; D may be TRBD1 (6 bases). The CDR3 spans 15 residues. Germline values: CDR1 KGHSH, CDR2 LQKENI. CDR3 amino acids: CAGSEHREDGEKLFF. CDR3 nucleotide sequence: TGTGCCGGCTCAGAACACAGGGAGGACGGCGAAAAACTGTTTTTT.

A remark on this clonotype: One end of the junction fails to match germline, which may point to a read error. This chain connects TRBV24-1 to TRBJ2-3; D is perhaps TRBD1 or TRBD2 (6 bases each). Germline values: CDR1 KGHDR, CDR2 SFDVKD. This CDR3 comprises 15 residues. The CDR3 DNA sequence: TGTGCCACCCGCGGTGGGGGGCAGTACACAGATATGCAGTATTTT. The encoded protein is CATRGGGQYTDMQYF.

The rearrangement uses TRBV5-6 and TRBJ1-1; D call uncertain. CDR3 length: 13 residues. Germline-derived CDR1 and CDR2 are SGHDT and YYEEEE. V gave up 0 bases and J gave up 9 bases, with 12 bases separating them. In DNA, the CDR3 is TGTGCCAGCAGCTTGGCTACAGTCGATCAAGCTTTCTTT. The encoded protein is CASSLATVDQAFF.

This clonotype was observed at least ten times. This chain uses TRBV7-2 with TRBJ2-5; D remains ambiguous. V lost 7 bases and J 7 bases, leaving 16 bases between the germline ends. The germline V gene encodes CDR1 SGHTA and CDR2 FQGNSA. CDR3 length equals 13 residues. CDR3 DNA sequence: TGTGCCAGCAAGGTCGAGAGCAAAGGGACCCAGTACTTC. Its translation: CASKVESKGTQYF.

The chain carries TRBV29-1 and TRBJ1-2, with TRBD1 identical over 7 bases. The CDR3 loop spans 15 amino acids. Trimming at V came to 1 base and at J to 4 bases, leaving 9 bases not matched to a gene. Germline V gene lookup returns CDR1 SQVTM and CDR2 ANQGSEA. This CDR3 reads CSVEVAGQQFYGYTF. For the CDR3, the DNA is TGCAGCGTTGAAGTAGCGGGACAGCAATTCTATGGCTACACCTTC.

The table lists this clonotype with a few counts. It is unclear where the CDR3 begins or ends on the DNA, so no DNA is shown, and the CDR3 is as TCRdb lists it. CDR3 in amino acids: CASSFYICSASLASGKKWNEQFF. This chain links TRBV7-9 with TRBJ2-1; TRBD2 is the table's D call and was not checked against the DNA. The CDR3 adds up to 23 amino acids, both ends counted. From germline, CDR1 is SEHNR and CDR2 FQNEAQ (reference sequence).

The chain carries TRBV7-9 and TRBJ1-1; 8 positions agree with TRBD1. From germline, CDR1 is SEHNR and CDR2 FQNEAQ (reference sequence). V dropped 0 bases and J dropped 8; count of bases not matched to a gene: 8. The CDR3 covers 15 residues. For the CDR3, the DNA is TGTGCCAGCAGCTTAGCTATCGGCAGGGGGCAGGAAGCTTTCTTT. Translated, it gives CASSLAIGRGQEAFF.

This clonotype was seen repeatedly, ten times or more. The chain has TRBV5-8 and TRBJ2-2, with D uncertain. The V gene's germline CDR1 is SGHTS and CDR2 YDEGEE. V was cut by 0 bases and J by 1 base, with 10 bases left in between. The CDR3 loop spans 16 amino acids. CDR3 protein: CASSLAASRNTGELFF. The CDR3 DNA reads as TGTGCCAGCAGCTTGGCGGCCAGTAGGAACACCGGGGAGCTGTTTTTT.

This clonotype was detected ten times or more. The chain employs TRBV20-1 and TRBJ2-1; TRBD2 aligns across 11 bases. Germline trimming cut 3 bases from V and 8 bases from J; bases unmatched to any gene: 6. Looked up from germline, CDR1 is DFQATT and CDR2 is SNEGSKA (reference sequence). The CDR3 length is 14 residues. Written as DNA, the CDR3 is TGCAGTGCTAGCCTGACTAGCGGGATTTATGAGCAGTTCTTC. Amino acid sequence: CSASLTSGIYEQFF.

This clonotype was seen repeatedly, ten times or more. The V gene is TRBV6-1, the J gene TRBJ1-3; 8 bases fit TRBD1. The CDR3 extends over 15 amino acids. V trimming: 7 bases; J trimming: 0 bases; junction bases outside the gene matches: 5. Germline CDR1 reads MNHNS; CDR2 reads SASEGT. The CDR3 DNA sequence: TGTGCCAGCATTGGGGGACAGGCCTCTGGAAACACCATATATTTT. As protein: CASIGGQASGNTIYF.

This clonotype appeared many times. The chain has TRBV5-4 and TRBJ2-7; 7 bases map to TRBD1. V shed 4 bases and J 0 bases; nucleotides not matched to a gene: 7. This CDR3 is 15 amino acids long. CDR1 and CDR2 (germline): SGHNT, YYREEE (reference sequence). CDR3 sequence: CASSGGQTVSYEQYF. In DNA, the CDR3 is TGTGCCAGCAGCGGGGGACAGACAGTCTCCTACGAGCAGTACTTC.

This clonotype was detected ten times or more. This chain joins TRBV6-2 or TRBV6-3 and TRBJ2-1; TRBD1 is a possible D gene (6 bases). Germline CDR1 is MNHEY and CDR2 is SVGEGT. V lost 6 bases and J 12 bases, leaving 15 bases between the germline ends. This CDR3 is built from 12 residues. Written as DNA, the CDR3 is TGTGCCAGCAGGAACGCGCAGGGGACGCAGTTCTTC. Translated, it gives CASRNAQGTQFF.

This rearrangement joins TRBV15 to TRBJ1-5, with TRBD1 as a possible D gene (6 bases). CDR1 and CDR2 from the germline V gene are LNHNV and YYDKDF (reference sequence). The CDR3 runs 15 residues. V dropped 2 bases and J dropped 11 bases, with 19 bases sitting between them. DNA of the CDR3: TGTGCCACCAGCAGAACAACAGGGACACAAGAGACCCAGCATTTT. It yields the protein CATSRTTGTQETQHF. The complete variable domain, with remaining parts taken from reference TRBV15 and TRBJ1-5, reads DAMVIQNPRYQVTQFGKPVTLSCSQTLNHNVMYWYQQKSSQAPKLLFHYYDKDFNNEADTPDNFQSRRPNTSFCFLDIRSPGLGDTAMYLCATSRTTGTQETQHFGDGTRLSIL.

This clonotype was counted ten times or more. The CDR3 sequence: CASSTPGLRGVYNEQFF. The CDR3 nucleotides are TGTGCCAGCAGCACACCGGGACTTCGGGGGGTTTACAATGAGCAGTTCTTC. The V and J genes are TRBV7-9 and TRBJ2-1; 7 bases are shared with TRBD2. CDR1 and CDR2 (germline): SEHNR, FQNEAQ (reference sequence). This CDR3 spans 17 amino acids. Germline trimming cut 5 bases from V and 4 bases from J; bases unmatched to any gene: 14. Variable domain in full (rest from reference TRBV7-9 and TRBJ2-1): DTGVSQNPRHKITKRGQNVTFRCDPISEHNRLYWYRQTLGQGPEFLTYFQNEAQLEKSRLLSDRFSAERPKGSFSTLEIQRTEQGDSAMYLCASSTPGLRGVYNEQFFGPGTRLTVL.